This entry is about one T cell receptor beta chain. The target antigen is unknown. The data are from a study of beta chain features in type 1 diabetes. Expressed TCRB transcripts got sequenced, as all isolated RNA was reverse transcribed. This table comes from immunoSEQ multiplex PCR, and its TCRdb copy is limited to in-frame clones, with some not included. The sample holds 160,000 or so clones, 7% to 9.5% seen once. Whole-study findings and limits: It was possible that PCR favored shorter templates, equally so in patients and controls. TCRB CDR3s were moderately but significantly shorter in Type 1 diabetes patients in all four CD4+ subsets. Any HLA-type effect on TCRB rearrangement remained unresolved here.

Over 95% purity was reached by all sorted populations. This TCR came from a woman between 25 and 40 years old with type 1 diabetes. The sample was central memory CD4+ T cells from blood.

CDR3 DNA: TGTGCCAGCAGCGGAGGACAGGGGGCCTACAATGAGCAGTTCTTC. It yields the protein CASSGGQGAYNEQFF. The V call is TRBV9, the J call TRBJ2-1, with TRBD1 identical over 10 bases. V lost 3 bases to trimming and J lost 2 bases; unmatched junction nucleotides: 2. Germline V gene sequence: CDR1 SGDLS, CDR2 YYNGEE. CDR3 length: 15 residues.